The rows below give T cell receptor beta chains drawn from one sample of a study of cytomegalovirus exposure and HLA in healthy donors. Sequenced by immunoSEQ multiplex PCR; TCRdb stores in-frame clones only, minus some. The sample shows 250,000 to 300,000 clones, 90% of them seen only once. The sample comprised PBMCs. These receptors originate from a woman younger than 30 in good health and CMV-seronegative. The CDR3 runs from the conserved cysteine through the conserved F or W.

CDR3 protein	V gene	J gene
CASSFRDSYWGGYTF	TRBV28	TRBJ1-2
CASSPGSGAFDQPQHF	TRBV9	TRBJ1-5
CASSLILAGGFNEQFF	TRBV27	TRBJ2-1
CASSHGLAEANTGELFF	TRBV5-1	TRBJ2-2
CASSQDQGQGYEQFF	TRBV4-1	TRBJ2-1
CASSLGQGDGYTF	TRBV7-9	TRBJ1-2
CAISIGTGGDSGELFF	TRBV10-3	TRBJ2-2
CASSPRRQGQDGYTF	TRBV6-5	TRBJ1-2
CASRSPGQGLWTQYF	TRBV27	TRBJ2-5
CASSGGQILNEKLFF	TRBV5-1	TRBJ1-4
CASSLLSSTDTQYF	TRBV11-3	TRBJ2-3
CASSYRSVAEAFF	TRBV6-5	TRBJ1-1
CASSSHVAGGHNEQFF	TRBV28	TRBJ2-1
CASSSGLAGGSQETQYF	TRBV7-9	TRBJ2-5
CASSPNGDTGELFF	TRBV18	TRBJ2-2
CASSLWGQFFNEQFF	TRBV27	TRBJ2-1
CASSELQGRNEQFF	TRBV10-1	TRBJ2-1
CASSLGIRGVRTDTQYF	TRBV7-8	TRBJ2-3
CASSRLVLLADLRAEQFF	TRBV4-1	TRBJ2-1
CASSPTSQGQGVYEQYF	TRBV4-3	TRBJ2-7
CASSLYLGQDLGGYTF	TRBV14	TRBJ1-2
CASSVGGGGNQPQHF	TRBV9	TRBJ1-5
CASRPLSGGSYNEQFF	TRBV11-2	TRBJ2-1
CASSLGTSGDNEQFF	TRBV5-4	TRBJ2-1
CASSLDRAETQYF	TRBV7-3	TRBJ2-5
CASSSDRGHGETQYF	TRBV2	TRBJ2-5
CASSYTGYGQPQHF	TRBV5-6	TRBJ1-5
CASSLVPTSTDTQYF	TRBV5-6	TRBJ2-3
CASSQDPAGGGDTQYF	TRBV4-3	TRBJ2-3
CASGPTGTGRNSPLHF	TRBV11-2	TRBJ1-6